This T cell receptor (beta chain) stems from a study of T cells in Graves' hyperthyroidism and ophthalmopathy. Findings and limits, study-wide: The majority of expanded thyroid clonotypes above 0.001 also appeared in blood.

PBMCs were obtained from about 10 ml fresh peripheral blood. As regards this clonotype: Its target is unknown.

Amplified TCR beta CDR3 regions came from RNA transcripts. In the first-round RT-PCR of the TCR CDR3, the HTBI primer set was used. TCRdb ran MiXCR on the multiplex PCR reads and lists one entry per CDR3 protein. Of under 350,000 distinct CDR3 sequences in the sample, roughly 23% are singletons; the top ten hold 50%. Germline V gene sequence: CDR1 SNHLY, CDR2 FYNNEI. The CDR3 consists of 14 residues. Trimming stripped 5 bases from V and 2 bases from J, with 12 bases between. This chain joins TRBV2 and TRBJ1-1; D not certain. Material for sequencing was blood. The sequence derives from a woman aged 50 to 65 with Graves' hyperthyroidism. The CDR3 spells CASSPFQINTEAFF. CDR3 nucleotide sequence: TGTGCCAGCAGTCCTTTTCAGATAAACACTGAAGCTTTCTTT.